The present TCR beta chain was sequenced within a study of blood T cell repertoires in COVID-19. Looking at the study overall: COVID-19 samples collected from the United States, Italy and Spain covered acute and convalescent phases. Sample material is recorded as cDNA or gDNA derived from T cells, B-cell-depleted T cells, or PBMCs.

Clones were read by immunoSEQ multiplex PCR, and TCRdb kept only the in-frame ones, dropping some. The sample records over 200,000 clones, approximately 80% being singletons. CDR3 length: 16 residues. CDR1 and CDR2 from the germline V gene are SGHTA and FQGNSA. With V trimmed by 2 bases and J by 3 bases, 5 bases remained unmatched. V usage is TRBV7-2 and J usage is TRBJ2-1, with 9 nucleotides matching TRBD2. What was sequenced was peripheral blood. This sequence originates from a man aged 35 to 55 who had recovered from COVID-19. CDR3 amino acids: CASSLRAGGGYNEQFF. DNA of the CDR3: TGTGCCAGCAGCTTAAGGGCGGGAGGGGGCTACAATGAGCAGTTCTTC.